This TCR beta chain was captured by sequencing in a study of shared clonotypes between healthy human individuals (dated by TCRdb to about 2020). Regarding the research as a whole: Two women and three men aged 18 to 49 years were included in the cohort. To increase sequencing depth and limit assay-specific biases, TCR repertoire library preparation and sequencing were carried out by different laboratories using diverse techniques. The study deeply sequenced blood TCR repertoires of several healthy adults to estimate repertoire size and the extent of clonotype sharing between individuals. Per donor, three plates each were used for CD4 naive and CD4 memory, two for CD8 naive, and one for CD8 memory. Per donor, leukapheresis produced somewhere between about 0.8 and 9 billion PBMCs. What the work shows at the level of the full study, not this receptor alone: Because the study included only a small number of donors, the genetic and exposure-history diversity represented was limited. Sampling was restricted to blood, and TCR repertoires in tissue are likely to differ from TCR repertoires in blood. Pairwise subsampling indicated that sequencing depth was expected to affect the degree of clonotype sharing among donors. Estimated clonotype richness was generally larger for naive than for memory subsets. Even with the large sequencing depth, rarefaction of the sorted-subset datasets indicated that sequencing was incomplete. Higher generation probabilities were observed for clonotypes shared by all four sorted-subset donors than for non-shared clonotypes. Sharing across several donors was observed for about 4.8% of naive CD4, 3% to 4% of naive CD8, about 2.5% of memory CD4, and roughly 0.4% of memory CD8 clonotypes.

TCR CDR3 regions were amplified from genomic DNA by multiplex PCR using the deep immunoSEQ assay. For each cell subset, the extracted genomic DNA was distributed evenly across all wells of several immunoSEQ 96-well plates, and each plate served as one replicate. For sorted subsets, around 200 ng genomic DNA, equal to some 28,000 T cell genomes, was loaded into each replicate PCR. The purified libraries were quantified using a Qubit 3.0 fluorometer, sized with a Bioanalyzer 2100, and then quantified again using the KAPA Library Quantification kit. Each immunoSEQ 96-well plate was sequenced on its own single-read 150-cycle Illumina NextSeq 550 flow cell. The authors' pipeline ran thus. Because the immunoSEQ output included only junctional sequences and no quality scores, the filtering could not be the same as the filtering used for full-length reads. To assign V/J genes and CDR3, sequences were annotated against IMGT germline references using PyIR, a Python wrapper for IgBLAST v1.9. Reads with weak V/J assignments (E-value above 1e-6), missing CDR3, stop codons, out-of-frame junctions, or ambiguous translated residues were removed. A V3J clonotype was defined by an identical inferred V gene, J gene, and CDR3 amino acid sequence. Percentage overlap between repertoires was calculated by dividing the number of shared unique clonotypes by the size of the smaller repertoire. Richness of each repertoire was evaluated using RTK rarefaction, the Chao1 estimator, and Recon v2.1 estimates of unobserved clonotypes. Generation probabilities for all TCRbeta clonotypes obtained by the gDNA method from several donors were computed using OLGA. Drawn from immuneACCESS, this table holds only the in-frame rearrangements with V and J called that TCRdb kept. Clones are partly lost; checked studies trace under half to an unresolved V gene and leave the rest unexplained. Clone size and the V and J calls come from that table; the DNA yielded D and trimming. The sample contains about 2 million clones, 85% to 95% of them found a single time. The leading ten clones occupy more than 0.1% of the sample.

After removal of 9 bases from V and 2 bases from J, the junction retains 2 bases not matched to a gene. Including the terminal cysteine and phenylalanine, the CDR3 comprises 14 residues. The entry retains the CDR3 DNA only, 42 bases that are in frame from base 1. CDR1 and CDR2, looked up from the germline V gene, are ENHRY and SYGVKD. The donors were healthy, HIV-negative adults who had no recently reported acute infections or vaccinations. Every donor was a Caucasian adult living in Nashville, Tennessee, USA. CD4+ T cells were enriched by magnetic negative selection, after which naive cells were positively selected on CD45RA and the negative fraction was taken as the memory subset. After blood collection by leukapheresis, PBMCs were isolated using Ficoll-Histopaque density gradient centrifugation and then cryopreserved in the vapor phase of liquid nitrogen. Analytical flow cytometry was used to check the purity and quantity of every magnetically sorted T cell population. Each sorted fraction had its genomic DNA isolated and then quantified by UV absorbance on a Nanodrop 2000c.

For this clone: The clone's antigen remains unknown. Base qualities are missing; no much larger clone stands one base away.

The chain is assembled from TRBV10-3 and TRBJ2-1; 12 bases in the junction line up with TRBD2. What was sequenced was naive CD4+ T cells sorted from blood. The meaning of the sample's cell subset or site label: CD45RA+ positively selected. The sequence derives from a man in his late teens or twenties in good health. The DNA is TGTGCCATACTAGCGGGGGGAACCTACAATGAGCAGTTCTTC. It translates as CAILAGGTYNEQFF.